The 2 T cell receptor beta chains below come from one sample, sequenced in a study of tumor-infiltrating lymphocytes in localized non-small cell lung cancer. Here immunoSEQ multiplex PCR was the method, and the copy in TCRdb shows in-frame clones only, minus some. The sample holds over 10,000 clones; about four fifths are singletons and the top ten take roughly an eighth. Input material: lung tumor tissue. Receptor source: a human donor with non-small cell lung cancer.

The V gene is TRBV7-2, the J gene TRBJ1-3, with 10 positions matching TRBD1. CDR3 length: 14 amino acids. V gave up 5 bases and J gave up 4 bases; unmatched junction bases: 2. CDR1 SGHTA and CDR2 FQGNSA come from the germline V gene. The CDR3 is CASSAGQGGNTIYF. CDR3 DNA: TGTGCCAGCAGCGCGGGACAGGGGGGAAACACCATATATTTT.

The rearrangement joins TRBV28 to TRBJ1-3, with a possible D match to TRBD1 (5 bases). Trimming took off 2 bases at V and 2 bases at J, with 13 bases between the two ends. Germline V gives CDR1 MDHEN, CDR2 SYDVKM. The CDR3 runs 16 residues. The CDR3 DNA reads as TGTGCCAGCAGTTTAGAGGAGGGGATAGCTGGAAACACCATATATTTT. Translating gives CASSLEEGIAGNTIYF.